This is a list of T cell receptor beta chains from one sample in a study of Graves' ophthalmopathy and Graves' hyperthyroidism. TCRdb re-called the multiplex PCR reads with MiXCR, one entry per CDR3 protein. In the table there are 900,000 to 1,200,000 distinct CDR3 sequences, about two fifths of which are singletons. Source material: peripheral blood or thyroid tissue (not recorded which). The source of these receptors is an adult man with Graves' hyperthyroidism. Both conserved end residues are part of each CDR3. A D gene is named only where the DNA matches it firmly. The listing skips clone size in some rows; elsewhere it reads once, few, many or a size class.

few | TRBJ2-7 | . | TRBV11-2 | CASSPTTLSYEQYF | TGTGCCAGCAGCCCCACGACTCTCTCCTACGAGCAGTACTTC
. | TRBJ2-7 | . | TRBV20-1 | CSARDTTNSYEQYF | TGCAGTGCTAGAGATACAACAAATTCCTACGAGCAGTACTTT
many | TRBJ2-7 | TRBD2 | TRBV11-2 | CASSPPGLAREQYF | TGTGCCAGCAGCCCGCCCGGACTAGCTAGAGAGCAGTACTTC
few | TRBJ1-4 | . | TRBV20-1 | CSARPYRSKDSELNEKLFF | TGCAGTGCTAGACCTTACCGGAGCAAGGACTCTGAGCTTAATGAAAAACTGTTTTTT
. | TRBJ1-5 | . | TRBV29-1 | CSVEAGGRQPQHF | TGCAGCGTTGAGGCGGGGGGCCGGCAGCCCCAGCATTTT
many | TRBJ2-7 | TRBD2 | TRBV7-8 | CASSLGGGGGEQYF | TGTGCCAGCAGCTTAGGAGGTGGCGGGGGCGAGCAGTACTTC
. | TRBJ1-1 | TRBD1 | TRBV29-1 | CSYPGTGLYTEAFF | TGCAGCTACCCCGGGACAGGGTTATACACTGAAGCTTTCTTT
once | TRBJ2-2 | TRBD2 | TRBV7-8 | CASRSGTSGSTGELFF | TGTGCCAGCAGGTCTGGGACTAGCGGCTCCACCGGGGAGCTGTTTTTT
. | TRBJ2-5 | . | TRBV7-2 | CANGAGAKGETQYF | TGTGCTAACGGTGCAGGGGCCAAGGGAGAGACCCAGTACTTC
few | TRBJ1-2 | TRBD1 | TRBV6-6 | CASSYSGQGRGYTF | TGTGCCAGCAGTTACTCGGGACAGGGTCGTGGCTACACCTTC
many | TRBJ1-6 | TRBD1 | TRBV25-1 | CASSGTGGVSPLHF | TGTGCCAGCAGTGGGACAGGGGGCGTCTCACCCCTCCACTTT
many | TRBJ1-1 | TRBD1 | TRBV7-2 | CASSFETGVLAEAFF | TGTGCCAGCAGCTTCGAGACAGGGGTTCTTGCTGAAGCTTTCTTT
many | TRBJ2-7 | TRBD2 | TRBV20-1 | CSASPIAGGPRSYEQYF | TGCAGTGCTAGTCCCATAGCGGGAGGGCCACGGTCCTACGAGCAGTACTTC
few | TRBJ1-2 | TRBD1 | TRBV7-8 | CASSRDRAGYGYTF | TGTGCCAGCAGCAGGGACAGGGCTGGCTATGGCTACACCTTC
few | TRBJ2-7 | TRBD2 | TRBV7-2 | CASSLSAGGYTYEQYF | TGTGCCAGCAGCTTATCTGCGGGGGGCTACACCTACGAGCAGTACTTC
. | TRBJ1-4 | TRBD1 | TRBV5-1 | CASSWTGGLFF | TGCGCCAGCAGCTGGACAGGGGGACTGTTTTTT